What follows describes a single T cell receptor (beta chain). The antigen remains unidentified. This entry belongs to a study of OX40 agonist ivuxolimab in advanced cancers. Turning to the study itself: At around 83% male, the cohort had a mean age of about 60 years, ranging from roughly 20 to 90. Prior therapy, whether anti-PD-1, anti-PD-L1 or anti-CTLA-4, was allowed, and 40% had some.

Repertoires were generated with immunoSEQ multiplex PCR, while TCRdb's copy carries only in-frame clones and drops some. Of some 70,000 clones in the sample, more than 80% were seen once. The ends lost 7 bases at V and 11 bases at J; junction bases unmatched: 16. CDR3 size: 15 residues. Germline V gene sequence: CDR1 MDHEN, CDR2 SYDVKM. Overall study findings and caveats: Several nonresponders also turned out to have low normalized T-cell clonal expansion. Clones of CD4+ and CD8+ blood T cells grew by week 6 at doses of 0.1 to 3.0 mg/kg.

The source of this sequence is an adult with an advanced solid tumor such as melanoma, head and neck, liver or kidney cancer. The source was CD4+ or CD8+ T cells sorted from blood, collected in a trial of the OX40 agonist ivuxolimab. V usage is TRBV28 and J usage is TRBJ1-5; TRBD1 matches 8 bases. Here the CDR3 DNA reads TGTGCCAGCACCTTCCGGGACAGGCCCCTAGCAGCCCAGCATTTT. Its translation is CASTFRDRPLAAQHF.